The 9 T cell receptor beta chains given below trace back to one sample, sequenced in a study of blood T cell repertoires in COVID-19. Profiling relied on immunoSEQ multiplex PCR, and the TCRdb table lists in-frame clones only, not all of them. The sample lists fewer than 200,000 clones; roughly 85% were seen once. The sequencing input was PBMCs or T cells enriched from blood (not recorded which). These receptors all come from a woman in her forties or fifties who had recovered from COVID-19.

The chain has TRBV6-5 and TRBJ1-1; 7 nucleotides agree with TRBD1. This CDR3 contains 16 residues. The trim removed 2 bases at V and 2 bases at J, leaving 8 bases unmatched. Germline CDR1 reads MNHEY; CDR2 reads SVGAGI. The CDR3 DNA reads TGTGCCAGCAGTTACGTTGGGGACAGTTCAAACACTGAAGCTTTCTTT. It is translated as CASSYVGDSSNTEAFF.

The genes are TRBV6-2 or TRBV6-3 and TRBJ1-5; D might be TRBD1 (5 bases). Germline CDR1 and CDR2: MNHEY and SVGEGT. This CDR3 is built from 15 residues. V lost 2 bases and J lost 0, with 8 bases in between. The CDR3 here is CASSYGGGSNQPQHF. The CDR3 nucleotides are TGTGCCAGCAGTTACGGGGGGGGTAGCAATCAGCCCCAGCATTTT.

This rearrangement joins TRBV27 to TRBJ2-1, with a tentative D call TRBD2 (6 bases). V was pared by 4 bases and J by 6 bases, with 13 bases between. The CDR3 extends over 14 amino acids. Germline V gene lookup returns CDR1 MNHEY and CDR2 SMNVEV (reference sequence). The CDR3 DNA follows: TGTGCCAGCAGTTGGGGGGTAGTCTTCAATGAGCAGTTCTTC. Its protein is CASSWGVVFNEQFF.

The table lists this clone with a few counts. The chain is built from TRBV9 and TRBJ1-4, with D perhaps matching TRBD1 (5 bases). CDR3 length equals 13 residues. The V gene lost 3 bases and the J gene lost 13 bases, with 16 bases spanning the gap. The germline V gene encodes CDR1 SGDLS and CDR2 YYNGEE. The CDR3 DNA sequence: TGTGCCAGCAGCGCGGAGCCCGGGACTTTACTGTTTTTT. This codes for CASSAEPGTLLFF.

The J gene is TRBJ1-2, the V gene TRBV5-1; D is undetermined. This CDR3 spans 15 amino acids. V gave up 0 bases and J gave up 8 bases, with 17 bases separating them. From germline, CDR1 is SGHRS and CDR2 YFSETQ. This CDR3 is CASSLAAGEDGGYTF. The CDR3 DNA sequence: TGCGCCAGCAGCTTGGCGGCGGGCGAGGATGGCGGCTACACCTTC. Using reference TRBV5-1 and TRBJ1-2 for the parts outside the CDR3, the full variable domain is KAGVTQTPRYLIKTRGQQVTLSCSPISGHRSVSWYQQTPGQGLQFLFEYFSETQRNKGNFPGRFSGRQFSNSRSEMNVSTLELGDSALYLCASSLAAGEDGGYTFGSGTRLTVV.

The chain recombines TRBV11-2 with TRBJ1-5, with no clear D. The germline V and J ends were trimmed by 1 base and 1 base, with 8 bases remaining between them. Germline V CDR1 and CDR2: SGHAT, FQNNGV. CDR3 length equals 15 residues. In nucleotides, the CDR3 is TGTGCCAGCAGCTTAGGAGTTTTCAGCAATCAGCCCCAGCATTTT. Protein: CASSLGVFSNQPQHF.

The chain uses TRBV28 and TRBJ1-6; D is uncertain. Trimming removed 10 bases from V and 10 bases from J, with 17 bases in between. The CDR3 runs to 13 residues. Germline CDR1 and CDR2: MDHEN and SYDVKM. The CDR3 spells CATLGSPWSPLHF. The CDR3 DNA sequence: TGTGCCACCCTCGGGTCCCCTTGGTCACCCCTCCACTTT.

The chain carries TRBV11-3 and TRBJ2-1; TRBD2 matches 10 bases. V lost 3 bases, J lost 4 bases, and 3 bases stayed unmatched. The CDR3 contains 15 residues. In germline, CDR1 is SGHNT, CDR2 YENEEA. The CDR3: CASSLSGGAYNEQFF. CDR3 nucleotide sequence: TGTGCCAGCAGCTTGAGCGGGGGGGCGTACAATGAGCAGTTCTTC.

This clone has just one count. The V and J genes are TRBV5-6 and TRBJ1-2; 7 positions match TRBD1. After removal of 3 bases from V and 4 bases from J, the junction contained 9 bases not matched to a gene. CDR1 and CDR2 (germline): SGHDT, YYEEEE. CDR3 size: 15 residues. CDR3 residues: CASSWGDSKVYGYTF. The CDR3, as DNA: TGTGCCAGCAGCTGGGGGGACAGTAAGGTCTATGGCTACACCTTC.